This T cell receptor (beta chain) was observed in a study of blood T cell repertoires in COVID-19 (TCRdb year 2020). With respect to the entire study: Collaborator samples came from the United States, Italy and Spain and covered acute and convalescent phases of COVID-19. The material from the prospective study consisted of cDNA or gDNA derived from T cells, B-cell-depleted T cells, or PBMCs. Deeply sampled blood TCRbeta repertoires from subjects exposed to, actively infected with, or recovered from COVID-19 were included in the dataset. A freely available public database, intended as a resource for researchers studying the immune response to SARS-CoV-2, is where the repertoires were released. The samples were drawn from the first 160 participants of the ongoing ImmuneRACE study and from under 1,500 subjects provided by 6 global collaborators. A de-identified subject ID, COVID-19 status, age in years and sex were almost always included in the sample metadata. Where HLA class I and class II types were available, the types were taken from metadata supplied by the sample provider, not from assay-based typing. The paper's findings and limits, for the study overall: Clinical and demographic metadata were provided uncurated, with the amount varying by source and participant.

Notes on this clone: Its target antigen remains unknown. Base qualities are not recorded, but no much larger clone differs from it by a single base.

The immunoSEQ Assay, a bias-controlled multiplex PCR, was used to amplify TCRbeta CDR3 regions from genomic DNA. Processing in the source paper ran as follows. The number of nucleated cells in each sample was estimated from the amplification of reference gene primers within the assay. To quantify the absolute abundance of each unique TCRbeta CDR3 rearrangement, sequence reads were collapsed and filtered. For each sample, productive Simpson clonality was calculated as the square root of Simpson's diversity index across productive rearrangements. Not all clones reach the TCRdb copy of this immuneACCESS table, which keeps in-frame sequences only. Checked studies attribute under half of the gap to unresolved V genes and leave the rest unexplained. V and J calls and clone size are given by that table; D and trimming were obtained from the DNA. The sample table contains approximately 300,000 clones; only one count was recorded for 92% of them. The top ten clonotypes cover about 18% of the sample.

Participants in the prospective study were enrolled through a virtual design, were aged 18 to 89 years, and lived in 24 United States geographic areas. In the prospective study, participants were assigned to cohorts based on the clinical history participants reported in a screening survey and a study questionnaire. Recovered participants in ImmuneRACE Cohort 3 were defined as having two consecutive negative NP/OP PCR tests, clearance from a healthcare professional, or resolution of symptoms. Mobile phlebotomists in the prospective study collected whole blood, serum and a nasopharyngeal or oropharyngeal swab from every participant. Over an approximately 2-month period, participants in the prospective study had the option of providing additional blood draws and questionnaires. Before DNA extraction, prospective study blood samples were shipped either frozen or at room temperature. The receptor's source is a woman in her 30s who had recovered from COVID-19. What was sequenced was PBMCs or T cells enriched from blood (not recorded which).

This receptor has the CDR3 CASSLGLTRGAPNTGELFF. The DNA reads as follows: TGTGCCAGCAGCTTGGGGTTGACCAGGGGGGCTCCGAACACCGGGGAGCTGTTTTTT. The sequence is built from TRBV5-8 and TRBJ2-2; 7 matching bases give a weak D call of TRBD1. The CDR3 runs 19 amino acids, cysteine and phenylalanine included. The retained sequence is limited to the CDR3, 57 bases, with the frame set at the first base. The junction carries 18 bases between V and J, which are trimmed by 0 bases and 0 bases respectively. CDR1 is given as SGHTS and CDR2 as YDEGEE, both from the germline V gene.